This TCR beta chain was obtained from a study of identical twins. Study-wide points: Cross-sectional statistics, not tracking of the same donors, supported the conclusions.

Each cDNA held unique molecular identifiers, and template switching gave it a universal primer site. TCRdb used MiXCR to reprocess the 5' RACE reads, holding one entry per CDR3 protein. The sample contains 250,000 or so distinct CDR3 sequences, approximately 8.6% of which appear only once. With regard to this clonotype: Its target is not known.

Between the trimmed V and J ends, which lost 6 bases and 3 bases, there was a span of 9 bases. Germline CDR1 is MNHEY and CDR2 is SVGAGI. This CDR3 has 12 residues. These sequences were also reported in another study, on yellow fever vaccine responses in identical twins.

This rearrangement joins TRBV6-5 to TRBJ2-7, with D perhaps matching TRBD1 (6 bases). What was sequenced was CD8+ T cells sorted from blood. The receptor was derived from a woman between 18 and 29 years old in good health. The CDR3 DNA reads TGTGCCAGCAGAACAGGGTTCTACGAGCAGTACTTC. This sequence encodes CASRTGFYEQYF.